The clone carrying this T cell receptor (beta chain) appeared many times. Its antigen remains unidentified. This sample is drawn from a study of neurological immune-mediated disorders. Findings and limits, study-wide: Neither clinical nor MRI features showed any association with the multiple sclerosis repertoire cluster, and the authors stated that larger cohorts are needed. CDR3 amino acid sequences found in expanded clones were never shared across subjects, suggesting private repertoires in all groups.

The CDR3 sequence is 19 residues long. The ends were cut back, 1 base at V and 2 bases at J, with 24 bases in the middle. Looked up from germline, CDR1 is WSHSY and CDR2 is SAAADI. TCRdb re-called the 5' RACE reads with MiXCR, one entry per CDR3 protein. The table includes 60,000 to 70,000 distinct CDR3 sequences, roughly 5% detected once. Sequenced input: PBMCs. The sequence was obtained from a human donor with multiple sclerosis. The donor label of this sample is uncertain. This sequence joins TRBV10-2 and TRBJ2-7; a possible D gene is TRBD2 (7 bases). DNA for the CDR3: TGCGCCAGCAGTGAGTTCGTGGGCGGGGGCGCGTCGCTGACCTACGAGCAGTACTTC. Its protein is CASSEFVGGGASLTYEQYF.